Listed below are T cell receptor beta chains from one sample, sequenced in a study of cytomegalovirus exposure and HLA in healthy donors. Only in-frame clones appear in the TCRdb table, and some are missing; sequencing was by immunoSEQ multiplex PCR. The table lists more than 50,000 clones, roughly 77% of them singletons. The sequenced material came from PBMCs. Every receptor here comes from a female donor in good health and CMV-seronegative. The CDR3 runs from the conserved cysteine through the conserved F or W. Fields, in order: J gene, clone size, V gene, D gene, CDR3 DNA, CDR3 protein. A D gene is named only where the DNA matches it firmly. Clone sizes are given selectively: once, few, many, or a class where the clone is expanded.

>TRBJ2-7|-|TRBV28|TRBD1
TGTGCCAGCAGTCAAAGATCCGGGACAGGGGCCTACGAGCAGTACTTC
CASSQRSGTGAYEQYF
>TRBJ2-1|-|TRBV2|-
TGTGCCAGCACCCAATCCTACAATGAGCAGTTCTTC
CASTQSYNEQFF
>TRBJ2-1|-|TRBV30|TRBD2
TGTGCCTGGAGTGGCCAGCGGGAGTCGATCAATGAGCAGTTCTTC
CAWSGQRESINEQFF
>TRBJ1-1|-|TRBV14|-
TGTGCCAGCAGCCAAGATCGGCAGGGAATGGCTTTCTTT
CASSQDRQGMAFF
>TRBJ2-5|-|TRBV29-1|TRBD2
TGCAGCGTTGACCCAGCGGGGCGGGGGGGCCTTGAGACCCAGTACTTC
CSVDPAGRGGLETQYF
>TRBJ2-1|-|TRBV4-2|TRBD2
TGTGCCAGCAGCCGAGTACCTAGCGGGGGGGGTGTTGAGCAGTTCTTC
CASSRVPSGGGVEQFF
>TRBJ1-6|-|TRBV4-1|-
TGCGCCAGCAGCCAAGCTCCCGACAGCTCCTATAATTCACCCCTCCACTTT
CASSQAPDSSYNSPLHF
>TRBJ1-2|-|TRBV2|TRBD1
TGTGCCAGCAGGAAAGACAGGGATTCAGGCTACACCTTC
CASRKDRDSGYTF
>TRBJ2-3|-|TRBV5-1|-
TGCGCCAGCAGCTTGAACGGGCCGGGGTCGCAGAGCACAGATACGCAGTATTTT
CASSLNGPGSQSTDTQYF
>TRBJ2-1|-|TRBV28|TRBD2
TGTGCCAGCAGGCTGCCCCCCGGGACTAGCGGTTACAATGAGCAGTTCTTC
CASRLPPGTSGYNEQFF
>TRBJ1-5|-|TRBV19|-
TGTGCCAGTAGTATTGCACAGGGATCAAGTCAGCCCCAGCATTTT
CASSIAQGSSQPQHF
>TRBJ1-2|-|TRBV27|TRBD1
TGTGCCAGCAGTTTAGCTTCGACAGGGAACTATGGCTACACCTTC
CASSLASTGNYGYTF
>TRBJ1-5|-|TRBV6-5|-
TGTGCCAGCAGTTACTCCGCCTCAGGGGGCAATCAGCCCCAGCATTTT
CASSYSASGGNQPQHF
>TRBJ1-2|few|TRBV5-1|TRBD1
TGCGCCAGCAGCTTCGGACAGGGCCCAGCTAACTATGGCTACACCTTC
CASSFGQGPANYGYTF
>TRBJ1-5|-|TRBV29-1|TRBD1
TGCAGCGTCCGACAGGGGAATCAGCCCCAGCATTTT
CSVRQGNQPQHF
>TRBJ2-3|-|TRBV28|-
TGTGCCAGCAGTCTACAGATTTGGGTAGATACGCAGTATTTT
CASSLQIWVDTQYF
>TRBJ1-4|few|TRBV19|TRBD1
TGTGCCAGTAGTATCGACAGGGCGGAGGAAAAACTGTTTTTT
CASSIDRAEEKLFF
>TRBJ2-7|-|TRBV30|-
TGTGCGGGAACAGGGCAATACGAGCAGTACTTC
CAGTGQYEQYF
>TRBJ1-2|-|TRBV6-5|-
TGTGCCAGCAGTTACAGGGGTCTCTATGGCTACACCTTC
CASSYRGLYGYTF
>TRBJ2-6|-|TRBV11-2|TRBD2
TGTGCCAGCACCTATGGCGGCGGGGGATACTCTGGGGCCAACGTCCTGACTTTC
CASTYGGGGYSGANVLTF
>TRBJ1-5|few|TRBV23-1|-
TGCGCCAGCAGGCGAAAAAGTAACAGGTTTAGCAATCAGCCCCAGCATTTT
CASRRKSNRFSNQPQHF
>TRBJ1-1|-|TRBV2|TRBD1
TGTGCCAGCAGCCCGGACAGGGGGCGCGTAACTGAAGCTTTCTTT
CASSPDRGRVTEAFF
>TRBJ1-1|-|TRBV6-5|-
TGTGCCAGCAGCAACGGGGTGAACACTGAAGCTTTCTTT
CASSNGVNTEAFF
>TRBJ2-5|-|TRBV29-1|TRBD1
TGCAGCGTTGGGACAGGGCCGGGGGAGACCCAGTACTTC
CSVGTGPGETQYF
>TRBJ1-3|-|TRBV4-3|-
TGCGCCAGCAGCCAAGCGGAGGGAGCTGGAAACACCATATATTTT
CASSQAEGAGNTIYF
>TRBJ2-3|-|TRBV6-5|TRBD1
TGTGCCAGCTGGACAGGCGATACGCAGTATTTT
CASWTGDTQYF
>TRBJ1-2|-|TRBV4-2|-
TGTGCCAGCAGCCAAGAAGGTCGGGATTTAGGGTATGGCTACACCTTC
CASSQEGRDLGYGYTF
>TRBJ1-5|-|TRBV4-2|-
TGTGCCAGCAGCCAAGAGCAGGCCCATAGCAATCAGCCCCAGCATTTT
CASSQEQAHSNQPQHF
>TRBJ1-6|-|TRBV7-6|-
TGTGCCAGCAGCCGTGGGGCAGACTCCTATAATTCACCCCTCCACTTT
CASSRGADSYNSPLHF
>TRBJ2-7|-|TRBV29-1|TRBD1
TGCAGGATGTCCCACCACGGAGAGACAGGGGTCTACCCGAGCTACGAGCAGTACTTC
CRMSHHGETGVYPSYEQYF
>TRBJ2-5|-|TRBV28|TRBD2
TGTGCCAGTATCTGGGGGGGTAAAAGAGGAGAGACCCAGTACTTC
CASIWGGKRGETQYF
>TRBJ1-1|-|TRBV6-1|TRBD1
TGTGCCAGCAGTGAGGAGGACAGGGAAGATTGGAGGGGAGCTTTCTTT
CASSEEDREDWRGAFF
>TRBJ2-2|-|TRBV5-1|-
TGCGCCAGCAGCTTGGACAGCCCAACTAACACCGGGGAGCTGTTTTTT
CASSLDSPTNTGELFF
>TRBJ2-7|-|TRBV15|-
TGTGCCACCAGCAGAGATCCGGGTCGGGCCTACGAGCAGTACTTC
CATSRDPGRAYEQYF
>TRBJ2-7|few|TRBV5-4|TRBD1
TGTGCCAGCAGCACTAAGACAGGGGGCGCCTCCTACGAGCAGTACTTC
CASSTKTGGASYEQYF
>TRBJ1-2|-|TRBV6-1|-
TGTGCCAGCAGTGAAGGAGGTGGCTACACCTTC
CASSEGGGYTF
>TRBJ2-7|-|TRBV5-1|-
TGCGCCAGCAGCTTGGGCCAGGGGGGTTCCTACGAGCAGTACTTC
CASSLGQGGSYEQYF
>TRBJ2-7|-|TRBV18|TRBD2
TGTGCCAGCTCACCACGTGCCGTTAGCGGGGAGCAGTACTTC
CASSPRAVSGEQYF
>TRBJ2-4|-|TRBV5-1|TRBD1
TGCGCCAGCAGCCCAGGACCCGGGACAGGGGCACTTCTAGCCAAAAACATTCAGTACTTC
CASSPGPGTGALLAKNIQYF
>TRBJ1-5|-|TRBV27|-
TGTGCCAGCATCTCATGGGGGCGGAAGAATCAGCCCCAGCATTTT
CASISWGRKNQPQHF
>TRBJ1-2|-|TRBV28|-
TGTGCCAGCAGTCCTCAAGACAGCGCCTATGGCTACACCTTC
CASSPQDSAYGYTF
>TRBJ1-4|-|TRBV7-6|-
TGTGCCAGCAGCCCTCCCATCTCAGGTGAAAAACTGTTTTTT
CASSPPISGEKLFF
>TRBJ1-1|-|TRBV18|-
TGTGCCAGCTCACCAGAGGTGCACGGGTTGGCTTTCTTT
CASSPEVHGLAFF
>TRBJ1-2|few|TRBV19|TRBD1
TGTGCCAGTAGTATGATGCGGGACAGTTCCTATGGCTACACCTTC
CASSMMRDSSYGYTF
>TRBJ2-3|-|TRBV19|-
TGTGCCAGCCCCAGAAGGGGGGATACGCAGTATTTT
CASPRRGDTQYF
>TRBJ2-7|-|TRBV6-5|TRBD1
TGTGCCAGCAGTTACCTGGACAGGGTCTACGAGCAGTACTTC
CASSYLDRVYEQYF
>TRBJ2-3|-|TRBV5-1|TRBD2
TGCGCCAGCAGCTTGGAACTAGCGGGGAGCACAGATACGCAGTATTTT
CASSLELAGSTDTQYF
>TRBJ1-2|-|TRBV28|-
TGTGCCAGCAGGGTCCGGGATGGCTACACCTTC
CASRVRDGYTF
>TRBJ1-5|-|TRBV6-5|-
TGTGCCAGCAGAACAGGGCTTGGTCAGCCCCAGCATTTT
CASRTGLGQPQHF
>TRBJ2-5|-|TRBV9|-
TGTGCCAGCAGCCAGGGGGGCAACCAAGAGACCCAGTACTTC
CASSQGGNQETQYF
>TRBJ1-4|-|TRBV19|-
TGTGCCAGTAGTACCGGGATCGCAACTAATGAAAAACTGTTTTTT
CASSTGIATNEKLFF
>TRBJ2-5|-|TRBV7-2|-
TGTGCCAGCAGCTTAAGGGGGGGGCGGGAGGAGACCCAGTACTTC
CASSLRGGREETQYF
>TRBJ1-1|-|TRBV10-3|TRBD1
TGTGCCATCAGTGAGTCGTTGACAGGGGGGAACACTGAAGCTTTCTTT
CAISESLTGGNTEAFF